This TCR beta chain was sequenced for a study of metastatic and nonmetastatic thyroid tumors. Study overall: The comparison covered peripheral blood and tumor or nodule tissue in malignant and benign thyroid patients.

Treatment of any kind had been given to no patient before thyroid surgery. Study conclusions and caveats: In blood and tumor, TCR beta diversity was reportedly significantly higher in malignant thyroid tumors than in benign nodules.

How the authors handled the data: A papillary thyroid cancer distant-metastasis classifier was built from CDR3 differences across clinicopathological groups. TCRdb re-clonotyped the PCR reads through MiXCR. The V and J calls and clone size come from TCRdb's table, not from the authors' own analysis. The sample records about 82,000 clones, around 12% being singletons. This CDR3 has 15 amino acids. V was shortened by 3 bases and J by 4 bases, with 13 bases between the two germline ends. Germline CDR1 reads LGHDT; CDR2 reads YNNKEL (reference sequence). This clone was detected many times. The antigen is not known.

The gene calls are TRBV3-1 and TRBJ1-3; D gene unclear. The source of this sequence is a female donor with papillary thyroid cancer or a benign thyroid nodule (not recorded which). Some clones in this sample may be carry-over from other donors' samples. The sequenced sample consisted of tumor tissue. The DNA for the CDR3 is TGTGCCAGCAGCCAGTTCGGGAGCCAAGGAAACACCATATATTTT. It yields the protein CASSQFGSQGNTIYF.